This record looks at one T cell receptor (beta chain) sequence and its context. Its antigen is unknown. Distinct nucleotide sequences in the sample also encode this CDR3. The sample is drawn from a study of tumor-infiltrating lymphocytes in localized non-small cell lung cancer. As for the study in general: Some samples were collected after neoadjuvant chemotherapy; smokers, never-smokers and several histologies were included.

Germline V CDR1 and CDR2: MNHNY, SVGAGI (reference sequence). With 9 bases clipped from V and 0 bases from J, the junction kept 2 bases outside the gene matches. The CDR3 has 14 amino acids. The assay was immunoSEQ multiplex PCR, and TCRdb's table has in-frame clones only and misses some. The table has fewer than 15,000 clones, roughly four fifths seen once. Study-level results: TCRbeta sequencing showed higher T cell infiltration in tumors than uninvolved lung.

The sample taken for sequencing was uninvolved lung tissue not adjacent to the tumor. The chain couples TRBV6-6 to TRBJ2-2, with 9 bases lining up with TRBD2. The sequence was collected from a human donor with non-small cell lung cancer. As DNA, the CDR3 is TGTGCCAGTAGCGGGGGAACGAACACCGGGGAGCTGTTTTTT. Protein product: CASSGGTNTGELFF.